Below are 20 T cell receptor beta chains sequenced from a single sample in a study of cytomegalovirus exposure and HLA in healthy donors. In the PCR, 60 Vbeta and 13 Jbeta primers were used. Profiled with immunoSEQ multiplex PCR; TCRdb holds only in-frame clones, not every one. This table holds 180,000 or so clones, about 80% found once. What was sequenced was PBMCs. These receptors were collected from a woman aged 25 to 39 in good health and CMV-seronegative.

This chain joins TRBV6-1 and TRBJ1-1; D is possibly TRBD1 (6 bases). Germline CDR1 is MNHNS and CDR2 is SASEGT. The CDR3 consists of 14 residues. Trimming shortened V by 7 bases and J by 3 bases, and 15 bases separated the two germline ends. CDR3 residues: CASMSRGAYTEAFF. Here the CDR3 DNA reads TGTGCCAGCATGAGTCGGGGGGCCTACACTGAAGCTTTCTTT.

This clone was recorded a few times. The V gene is TRBV30, the J gene TRBJ1-1, with 8 bases matching TRBD1. Germline CDR1 is GTSNPN and CDR2 is SVGIG (reference sequence). The CDR3 sequence is 13 residues long. V dropped 4 bases and J dropped 2; count of bases not matched to a gene: 3. CDR3 nucleotide sequence: TGTGCCTGGAAGACAGGGGCAAACACTGAAGCTTTCTTT. This encodes CAWKTGANTEAFF.

The chain uses TRBV5-4 and TRBJ2-2; 9 bases map to TRBD2. In germline, CDR1 is SGHNT, CDR2 YYREEE (reference sequence). The ends lost 7 bases at V and 0 bases at J; junction bases unmatched: 13. The CDR3 totals 18 residues. The CDR3 region has the DNA TGTGCCAGCTCGCCCGGTTCGGGCGGGGGGGCGAACACCGGGGAGCTGTTTTTT. As protein: CASSPGSGGGANTGELFF.

The chain links TRBV4-1 to TRBJ1-2; 9 nucleotides agree with TRBD1. V lost 4 bases and J lost 1; bases outside the gene matches: 4. The CDR3 sequence is 15 residues long. Germline CDR1 MGHRA, CDR2 YSYEKL. CDR3 DNA sequence: TGCGCCAGCAGCCCCGGGACAGGGTTTAACTATGGCTACACCTTC. This encodes CASSPGTGFNYGYTF.

Comment on this clone: Germline is not matched at one junction end, which may reflect a read error. V usage is TRBV7-9 and J usage is TRBJ2-5; TRBD1 is a possible D gene (5 bases). The CDR3 totals 12 residues. Germline CDR1 reads SEHNR; CDR2 reads FQNEAQ (reference sequence). This CDR3 reads CASTSNGPGKDF. The DNA for the CDR3 is TGTGCCAGCACCTCAAATGGGCCAGGGAAAGACTTC.

This clone occurred once. V is TRBV14 and J is TRBJ1-2, with D possibly matching TRBD1 (5 bases). The CDR3 is made up of 13 amino acids. CDR1 is SGHDN, CDR2 FVKESK, per germline. V lost 1 base to trimming and J lost 4 bases, with 7 bases between them. The CDR3 sequence: CASSQGQSYGYTF. The CDR3 DNA is TGTGCCAGCAGCCAAGGACAGTCCTATGGCTACACCTTC.

The chain has TRBV2 and TRBJ2-3; the match to TRBD1 covers 10 bases. V shed 5 bases, J shed 2 bases, and the junction held 10 bases outside the gene matches. The CDR3 runs 17 residues. The germline V gene has CDR1 SNHLY and CDR2 FYNNEI. CDR3 DNA: TGTGCCAGCAGTTATTCCCGGGACAGGGGATTCACAGATACGCAGTATTTT. Translated: CASSYSRDRGFTDTQYF.

The rearrangement joins TRBV18 to TRBJ2-1, with D tentatively TRBD1 (6 bases). This CDR3 has 13 amino acids. Trimming removed 3 bases from V and 5 bases from J, with 8 bases in between. Germline V gene data show CDR1 as KGHSH and CDR2 as LQKENI. The CDR3 protein is CASSPSGDNEQFF. The CDR3 DNA sequence: TGTGCCAGCTCACCTTCAGGGGACAATGAGCAGTTCTTC.

The chain has TRBV6-5 and TRBJ1-5, with D possibly TRBD1 on 6 matching bases. Trimming left V 3 bases short and J 2 bases short, with 14 bases between. CDR3 length equals 16 residues. Looked up from germline, CDR1 is MNHEY and CDR2 is SVGAGI. For the CDR3, the DNA is TGTGCCAGCAGTTATCGAACAGGGATGGGCAATCAGCCCCAGCATTTT. This translates into CASSYRTGMGNQPQHF.

V gene TRBV30 combines with J gene TRBJ1-1, with D maybe TRBD1 (5 bases). The germline V gene has CDR1 GTSNPN and CDR2 SVGIG (reference sequence). V lost 3 bases, J lost 0 bases, and 11 bases lay in between. The CDR3 contains 14 residues. The CDR3, as DNA: TGTGCCTGGAGCCCCGGGGGTCTGAACACTGAAGCTTTCTTT. This gives the protein CAWSPGGLNTEAFF.

The chain is built from TRBV6-5 and TRBJ1-6; 10 bases line up with TRBD1. The CDR3 is 13 amino acids. V trimming: 9 bases; J trimming: 9 bases; junction bases outside the gene matches: 5. CDR1 is MNHEY, CDR2 SVGAGI, per germline. CDR3: CASIDRGRSPLHF. The CDR3, as DNA: TGTGCCAGTATAGACAGGGGGCGTTCACCCCTCCACTTT.

The rearrangement joins TRBV9 to TRBJ2-7, with D possibly TRBD1 on 5 matching bases. CDR1 is SGDLS and CDR2 is YYNGEE in the germline V gene. V lost 0 bases and J 2 bases, leaving 9 bases between the germline ends. CDR3 length equals 14 residues. The CDR3 reads CASSVGQTTYEQYF. The CDR3 nucleotides are TGTGCCAGCAGCGTAGGACAGACCACCTACGAGCAGTACTTC.

The rearrangement links TRBV30 to TRBJ2-7, with D maybe TRBD2 (7 bases). CDR1 and CDR2 from the germline V gene are GTSNPN and SVGIG (reference sequence). There are 15 residues in the CDR3. With 5 bases removed from V and 3 bases from J, the gap between germline ends came to 20 bases. CDR3 sequence reads: CAWLLGGASRYEQYF. In DNA, the CDR3 is TGTGCCTGGTTGCTTGGGGGGGCGTCCCGCTACGAGCAGTACTTC.

This clone was found a few times. V and J are TRBV29-1 and TRBJ2-7; possible D gene TRBD2, 6 bases. The germline V gene encodes CDR1 SQVTM and CDR2 ANQGSEA. V lost 4 bases and J lost 0, with 16 bases in between. CDR3 length: 15 residues. CDR3 region: CSVVGRRDGSYEQYF. The CDR3 DNA reads as TGCAGCGTTGTAGGACGGAGGGACGGCTCCTACGAGCAGTACTTC.

This clone occurred once. The chain uses TRBV4-1 and TRBJ2-5, with TRBD1 matching over 9 bases. The CDR3 totals 15 residues. The ends lost 2 bases at V and 2 bases at J; junction bases unmatched: 3. Germline CDR1 and CDR2: MGHRA and YSYEKL. The CDR3 DNA is TGCGCCAGCAGCCAAACAGGGGGCCCTCAAGAGACCCAGTACTTC. Protein sequence: CASSQTGGPQETQYF.

This clone was recorded only once. The chain has TRBV9 and TRBJ1-4, with D perhaps matching TRBD1 (5 bases). Trimming took off 7 bases at V and 5 bases at J, with 12 bases between the two ends. Per germline, CDR1 SGDLS and CDR2 YYNGEE. This CDR3 contains 13 residues. In nucleotides, the CDR3 is TGTGCCAGCTCCGACAGCTACAATGAAAAACTGTTTTTT. The encoded protein is CASSDSYNEKLFF.

The V and J genes are TRBV7-2 and TRBJ2-1; 9 nucleotides align to TRBD2. V was pared by 2 bases and J by 2 bases, with 10 bases of the junction left unmatched. The CDR3 consists of 18 residues. Per germline, CDR1 SGHTA and CDR2 FQGNSA. The CDR3 loop is CASSLTMSGGLTYNEQFF. For the CDR3, the DNA is TGTGCCAGCAGCTTAACGATGAGCGGGGGGCTTACCTACAATGAGCAGTTCTTC.

The chain is built from TRBV27 and TRBJ2-1; 8 nucleotides match TRBD2. The CDR3 consists of 14 residues. The V gene end was trimmed by 3 bases and the J gene end by 4 bases; junction bases not matched to a gene: 2. Germline CDR1 MNHEY, CDR2 SMNVEV (reference sequence). The CDR3 loop is CASSFSGAYNEQFF. CDR3 in DNA: TGTGCCAGCAGTTTTAGCGGGGCTTACAATGAGCAGTTCTTC.

This chain connects TRBV6-5 to TRBJ1-5, with 7 bases fitting TRBD1. Per the germline V gene, CDR1 is MNHEY and CDR2 is SVGAGI. CDR3 length equals 14 residues. V lost 5 bases to trimming and J lost 2 bases; unmatched junction nucleotides: 3. CDR3 sequence: CASSGRGGNQPQHF. The CDR3 DNA reads TGTGCCAGCAGTGGCAGGGGGGGCAATCAGCCCCAGCATTTT.

This chain uses TRBV27 with TRBJ2-5; 8 bases map to TRBD2. There are 14 residues in the CDR3. V was clipped by 0 bases and J by 5 bases; unmatched bases: 2. In germline, CDR1 is MNHEY, CDR2 SMNVEV (reference sequence). The CDR3 protein is CASSLSAGGETQYF. In DNA form, the CDR3 reads TGTGCCAGCAGTTTATCTGCGGGGGGTGAGACCCAGTACTTC.